This T cell receptor (beta chain) was identified in a study of blood T cells in healthy people across ages. Through a sample-barcoded 5' primer and a J-beta primer mix, a second PCR was run for roughly 6 to 11 cycles. Every cDNA molecule bore a tag from a template-switch adaptor containing 12 random nucleotides. TCRdb processed the 5' RACE reads anew with MiXCR; each CDR3 protein has one entry. The table includes some 1.4 million distinct CDR3 sequences, around 39% detected once. Each donor gave approximately 9.7 milliliters of peripheral blood. Every sample yielded at least 6.5 million isolated PBMCs. Per sample, extraction of total RNA gave at least 5 micrograms in every case. Input material: blood. The receptor was derived from a young woman in good health.

CDR3 sequence reads: CASSESWGAGQPQHF. DNA for the CDR3: TGTGCCAGCAGTGAATCGTGGGGGGCCGGTCAGCCCCAGCATTTT. V and J are TRBV6-1 and TRBJ1-5, with D possibly being TRBD1 (6 bases). V gave up 2 bases and J gave up 6 bases, with 14 bases separating them. The CDR3 spans 15 residues. Germline V gene data show CDR1 as MNHNS and CDR2 as SASEGT.